Below, 2 T cell receptor beta chains from the same sample are listed, as sequenced in a study of blood T cell repertoires in COVID-19. Assay: immunoSEQ multiplex PCR; the TCRdb copy retains only in-frame clones and omits some. Of under 250,000 clones listed, approximately 83% are singletons. Sequenced sample: peripheral blood. The receptors originated from a man between 45 and 60 years old with active or convalescent COVID-19.

This chain links TRBV2 with TRBJ1-3; D is uncertain. Trimming pared 8 bases from V and 3 bases from J, leaving 8 bases between. The CDR3 has 12 residues. Germline V lookup: CDR1 SNHLY, CDR2 FYNNEI. The CDR3, as DNA: TGTGCCAGCGGGAGGATTGGAAACACCATATATTTT. Residues: CASGRIGNTIYF. Full variable domain (missing parts from reference TRBV2 and TRBJ1-3): EPEVTQTPSHQVTQMGQEVILRCVPISNHLYFYWYRQILGQKVEFLVSFYNNEISEKSEIFDDQFSVERPDGSNFTLKIRSTKLEDSAMYFCASGRIGNTIYFGEGSWLTVV.

The rearrangement joins TRBV18 to TRBJ1-6, with 9 nucleotides matching TRBD1. Germline V CDR1 and CDR2: KGHSH, LQKENI. CDR3 length: 15 amino acids. J was trimmed by 5 bases and V by 5 bases; bases with no gene match: 4. The CDR3, as DNA: TGTGCCAGCTCAAGGACAGGGGAGGATAATTCACCCCTCCACTTT. This encodes CASSRTGEDNSPLHF.